Below, 20 T cell receptor beta chains from the same sample are listed, as sequenced in a study of a mutant IDH1 vaccine in newly diagnosed glioma. Measured with immunoSEQ multiplex PCR; TCRdb has only the in-frame clones, and not every one. The sample lists 65,000 to 70,000 clones, about 83% occurring once. Time point noted: baseline, week 1 (first vaccination visit). The treatment here: pre-vaccination baseline after standard-of-care therapy. The sequencing here drew on peripheral blood mononuclear cells (PBMCs), taken from a glioma patient treated with radiotherapy, temozolomide or both. Every receptor here comes from a woman under 30 with glioma. Some clones in this sample may be carry-over from other donors' samples.

This chain uses TRBV5-1 with TRBJ1-1; no clear D. CDR3 length: 14 residues. With 0 bases removed from V and 6 bases from J, the gap between germline ends came to 12 bases. Germline-derived CDR1 and CDR2 are SGHRS and YFSETQ. Here the CDR3 reads CASSLGTREAEAFF. CDR3 bases: TGCGCCAGCAGCTTGGGAACGAGGGAAGCTGAAGCTTTCTTT.

CDR3 protein: CASSFIDSPDGYTF. The CDR3, as DNA: TGTGCCAGCAGCTTCATCGACTCTCCGGATGGCTACACCTTC. The chain combines TRBV7-9 with TRBJ1-2; D remains unclear. Germline V CDR1 and CDR2: SEHNR, FQNEAQ (reference sequence). This CDR3 is built from 14 residues. With 3 bases removed from V and 6 bases from J, the gap between germline ends came to 14 bases.

In this sample, this clone turned up once. The J gene is TRBJ1-1, the V gene TRBV11-3; D unresolved. This CDR3 spans 11 amino acids. The V and J ends lost 3 bases and 9 bases respectively, with 8 bases between them. CDR1 and CDR2 (germline): SGHNT, YENEEA. The chain's CDR3 is CASSFREKAFF. The CDR3 DNA sequence: TGTGCCAGCAGCTTCCGGGAAAAAGCTTTCTTT.

CDR3 nucleotides: TGTGCCTGGGCCGGGAGTTACGAGCAGTACTTC. Its protein is CAWAGSYEQYF. This rearrangement joins TRBV30 to TRBJ2-7, with a possible D match to TRBD2 (6 bases). Trimming shortened V by 5 bases and J by 4 bases, and 9 bases separated the two germline ends. The CDR3 is made up of 11 amino acids. Germline-derived CDR1 and CDR2 are GTSNPN and SVGIG (reference sequence).

The chain couples TRBV5-6 to TRBJ1-2; TRBD1 is a possible D gene (5 bases). In germline, CDR1 is SGHDT, CDR2 YYEEEE. The CDR3 sequence is 16 residues long. The germline V and J ends were trimmed by 5 bases and 5 bases, with 22 bases remaining between them. The DNA for the CDR3 is TGTGCCAGCAGGGCGATGGCGTCCGGTTGGGGGTATGGCTACACCTTC. Protein: CASRAMASGWGYGYTF.

The rearrangement joins TRBV20-1 to TRBJ2-7; D gene ambiguous. Germline V gives CDR1 DFQATT, CDR2 SNEGSKA (reference sequence). This CDR3 comprises 11 residues. V lost 3 bases to trimming and J lost 3 bases, with 6 bases between them. The CDR3 region has the DNA TGCAGTGCTAGGGGCGGCTACGAGCAGTACTTC. This sequence encodes CSARGGYEQYF.

J is TRBJ1-2 and V is TRBV5-1, with 8 bases identical to TRBD1. V shed 4 bases, J shed 0 bases, and the junction held 5 bases outside the gene matches. Germline V lookup: CDR1 SGHRS, CDR2 YFSETQ. The CDR3 contains 15 residues. The CDR3 sequence is CASSTDRATNYGYTF. CDR3 in DNA: TGCGCCAGCAGCACGGACAGGGCGACTAACTATGGCTACACCTTC.

The chain employs TRBV6-1 and TRBJ1-2; TRBD1 matches at 12 bases. Germline CDR1 MNHNS, CDR2 SASEGT. CDR3 length equals 18 residues. V lost 4 bases and J lost 4; bases outside the gene matches: 13. CDR3 loop: CASSGTGTGGILIYGYTF. The CDR3 DNA sequence: TGTGCCAGCAGTGGAACCGGGACAGGGGGCATTCTGATCTATGGCTACACCTTC.

The chain couples TRBV19 to TRBJ2-7, with a tentative D call TRBD1 (5 bases). Germline CDR1 and CDR2: LNHDA and SQIVND (reference sequence). The CDR3 sequence is 13 residues long. The germline V and J ends were trimmed by 6 bases and 4 bases, with 13 bases remaining between them. CDR3 DNA sequence: TGTGCCAGTAGCCCTCCGCAGGGTTACGAGCAGTACTTC. This translates into CASSPPQGYEQYF.

The chain couples TRBV18 to TRBJ1-1, with D possibly matching TRBD1 (6 bases). Trimming shortened V by 6 bases and J by 3 bases, and 17 bases separated the two germline ends. The CDR3 runs 15 residues. Looked up from germline, CDR1 is KGHSH and CDR2 is LQKENI. The CDR3 DNA sequence: TGTGCCAGCTCCGGTGGAGGGGGGCCGTACACTGAAGCTTTCTTT. Amino acid sequence: CASSGGGGPYTEAFF.

V usage is TRBV5-1 and J usage is TRBJ1-6; 7 bases map to TRBD1. The trim removed 0 bases at V and 9 bases at J, leaving 3 bases unmatched. CDR3 length: 14 amino acids. Per germline, CDR1 SGHRS and CDR2 YFSETQ. The CDR3 region is CASSLEGQSSPLHF. CDR3 nucleotide sequence: TGCGCCAGCAGCTTGGAGGGACAGTCTTCACCCCTCCACTTT.

This clone has a single count. This chain connects TRBV9 to TRBJ1-3; the D is unclear. V shed 0 bases and J shed 0 bases, with 10 bases lying between them. There are 16 residues in the CDR3. From germline, CDR1 is SGDLS and CDR2 YYNGEE. DNA of the CDR3: TGTGCCAGCAGCGTAGATGAGGGATTCTCTGGAAACACCATATATTTT. It encodes CASSVDEGFSGNTIYF.

The chain joins TRBV5-4 to TRBJ1-1; D remains ambiguous. V was clipped by 5 bases and J by 11 bases, with 19 bases between them. The CDR3 sequence is 13 residues long. CDR1 and CDR2 from the germline V gene are SGHNT and YYREEE (reference sequence). The CDR3 DNA follows: TGTGCCAGCAGGGAGGTTGAGGGCGAGGAGGCTTTCTTT. Protein product: CASREVEGEEAFF.

J is TRBJ1-1 and V is TRBV5-1; D unclear. V gave up 4 bases and J gave up 1 base, with 8 bases separating them. The CDR3 runs to 13 residues. Germline values: CDR1 SGHRS, CDR2 YFSETQ. CDR3 sequence reads: CASSPSGNTEAFF. CDR3 DNA sequence: TGCGCCAGCAGCCCCTCCGGGAACACTGAAGCTTTCTTT.

The CDR3 spells CASTTSTGRNSPLHF. The CDR3 DNA reads TGTGCCAGCACTACGTCCACAGGGAGGAATTCACCCCTCCACTTT. This chain joins TRBV6-1 and TRBJ1-6, with D possibly matching TRBD1 (6 bases). The CDR3 loop spans 15 amino acids. The V gene's germline CDR1 is MNHNS and CDR2 SASEGT. V was shortened by 7 bases and J by 7 bases, with 17 bases between the two germline ends.

The chain links TRBV7-2 to TRBJ1-1; no clear D. Trimming removed 0 bases from V and 6 bases from J, with 8 bases in between. The CDR3 consists of 13 residues. CDR1 is SGHTA and CDR2 is FQGNSA in the germline V gene. The CDR3 is CASSLASGSEAFF. The CDR3 DNA reads TGTGCCAGCAGCTTAGCATCGGGGTCTGAAGCTTTCTTT.

The rearrangement uses TRBV5-8 and TRBJ1-5, with 8 bases that match TRBD1. Germline CDR1 reads SGHTS; CDR2 reads YDEGEE. V lost 3 bases, J lost 2 bases, and 1 base stayed unmatched. The CDR3 runs 14 residues. The CDR3 coding sequence is TGTGCCAGCAGCTCGGGACAGGGCAATCAGCCCCAGCATTTT. It codes for CASSSGQGNQPQHF.

The chain employs TRBV6-5 and TRBJ1-3, with D possibly being TRBD1 (6 bases). The CDR3 totals 15 residues. V lost 6 bases to trimming and J lost 4 bases, with 16 bases between them. CDR1 and CDR2 from the germline V gene are MNHEY and SVGAGI. The CDR3 region is CASSRTLQGGNTIYF. The CDR3 coding sequence is TGTGCCAGCAGCCGGACTCTACAGGGAGGAAACACCATATATTTT.

The chain recombines TRBV28 with TRBJ1-1; tentative D call: TRBD1 (5 bases). The germline CDR1 and CDR2 sequences are MDHEN and SYDVKM. V was pared by 7 bases and J by 4 bases, with 13 bases between. The CDR3 totals 13 residues. This CDR3 is CASNGGGGTEAFF. The CDR3 coding sequence is TGTGCCAGCAATGGCGGGGGGGGCACTGAAGCTTTCTTT.

The chain employs TRBV2 and TRBJ1-5; D is possibly TRBD1 (6 bases). The germline V gene has CDR1 SNHLY and CDR2 FYNNEI. Deletions cut 6 bases from V and 3 bases from J, with 12 bases between. CDR3 size: 14 residues. CDR3: CASSTGWSNQPQHF. In nucleotides, the CDR3 is TGTGCCAGCAGCACAGGGTGGTCCAATCAGCCCCAGCATTTT.